The 21 T cell receptor beta chains presented below share a single source sample, sequenced in a study of blood T cell repertoires in COVID-19. Assay used: immunoSEQ multiplex PCR; TCRdb lists only in-frame clones, some missing. The sample carries some 240,000 clones, about four fifths recorded once. Sequencing was carried out using peripheral blood. All receptors derive from an elderly woman with COVID-19, enrolled during active disease.

The rearrangement links TRBV12-3 or TRBV12-4 to TRBJ1-5; a possible D gene is TRBD1 (5 bases). V lost 7 bases, J lost 7 bases, and 14 bases lay in between. The CDR3 loop spans 13 amino acids. Written as DNA, the CDR3 is TGTGCCAGCATGGTTCAGGGAGGACAGCCCCAGCATTTT. This sequence encodes CASMVQGGQPQHF.

The chain recombines TRBV2 with TRBJ1-2, with D perhaps TRBD1 (6 bases). Germline-derived CDR1 and CDR2 are SNHLY and FYNNEI. The V end lost 6 bases, the J end lost 8 bases, and 16 bases lay between the germline ends. CDR3 length: 13 residues. The CDR3 sequence is CASRSWDKWGYTF. The CDR3 DNA sequence: TGTGCCAGCAGGTCATGGGACAAGTGGGGCTACACCTTC.

V usage is TRBV19 and J usage is TRBJ2-3, with D unresolved. The germline V and J ends were trimmed by 4 bases and 6 bases, with 11 bases remaining between them. The CDR3 length is 13 residues. The germline V gene has CDR1 LNHDA and CDR2 SQIVND (reference sequence). The CDR3: CASSKAPRDTQYF. The CDR3, as DNA: TGTGCCAGTAGTAAAGCTCCGCGGGATACGCAGTATTTT.

The chain uses TRBV6-1 and TRBJ2-7; 8 nucleotides agree with TRBD1. The CDR3 consists of 15 residues. V was pared by 5 bases and J by 3 bases, with 9 bases of the junction left unmatched. Per germline, CDR1 MNHNS and CDR2 SASEGT. The CDR3 region is CASSFGQGKSYEQYF. CDR3 in DNA: TGTGCCAGCAGTTTTGGACAGGGAAAAAGCTACGAGCAGTACTTC.

Here the CDR3 DNA reads TGTGCCAGCAGCTCAGGACAGGCAGTCGCCGGGGAGCTGTTTTTT. It encodes CASSSGQAVAGELFF. V gene TRBV7-2 combines with J gene TRBJ2-2, with 7 nucleotides matching TRBD1. Germline loops: CDR1 SGHTA, CDR2 FQGNSA. V gave up 4 bases and J gave up 6 bases; unmatched junction bases: 8. The CDR3 is made up of 15 amino acids.

The chain is built from TRBV5-8 and TRBJ2-2; 9 bases fit TRBD1. J was trimmed by 3 bases and V by 4 bases; bases with no gene match: 7. CDR1 is SGHTS and CDR2 is YDEGEE in the germline V gene. This CDR3 has 16 residues. The chain's CDR3 is CASSKDRGGDTGELFF. The DNA of the CDR3 is TGTGCCAGCAGCAAGGACAGGGGAGGAGACACCGGGGAGCTGTTTTTT. The whole variable domain, filled in from reference TRBV5-8 and TRBJ2-2, reads EAGVTQSPTHLIKTRGQQATLRCSPISGHTSVYWYQQALGLGLQFLLWYDEGEERNRGNFPPRFSGRQFPNYSSELNVNALELEDSALYLCASSKDRGGDTGELFFGEGSRLTVL.

The CDR3 DNA is TGTGCCACCAGTCCCGGGACTACCGGGGGTGAGCAGTTCTTC. As protein: CATSPGTTGGEQFF. The chain is built from TRBV24-1 and TRBJ2-1, with TRBD2 identical over 7 bases. This CDR3 has 14 amino acids. V lost 6 bases and J lost 9; bases outside the gene matches: 10. The germline V gene has CDR1 KGHDR and CDR2 SFDVKD.

This clone occurred a few times. The chain employs TRBV4-2 and TRBJ2-1; 7 positions match TRBD1. With V trimmed by 0 bases and J by 8 bases, 10 bases remained unmatched. The germline V gene encodes CDR1 LGHNA and CDR2 YNFKEQ. The CDR3 consists of 16 residues. CDR3 sequence (DNA): TGTGCCAGCAGCCAAGAAAGGGGGCCCCCTTATGATGAGCAGTTCTTC. It yields the protein CASSQERGPPYDEQFF.

The chain uses TRBV5-5 and TRBJ1-5, with 8 bases lining up with TRBD1. The V segment lost 4 bases and the J segment 4 bases; nucleotides outside the gene matches: 4. CDR1 is SGHKS and CDR2 is YYEKEE in the germline V gene (reference sequence). The CDR3 is 14 residues long. CDR3 amino acids: CASSRGQANQPQHF. The CDR3 nucleotides read TGTGCCAGCAGCAGGGGACAGGCAAATCAGCCCCAGCATTTT.

The chain links TRBV13 to TRBJ2-2, with D maybe TRBD2 (5 bases). The CDR3 covers 15 residues. V lost 1 base and J 0 bases, leaving 6 bases between the germline ends. Germline V gives CDR1 PRHDT, CDR2 FYEKMQ (reference sequence). The CDR3 region has the DNA TGTGCCAGCAGCTTAGTGCGGGCGAACACCGGGGAGCTGTTTTTT. Encoded protein: CASSLVRANTGELFF.

This chain uses TRBV19 with TRBJ2-2, with 7 bases lining up with TRBD1. CDR1 is LNHDA, CDR2 SQIVND, per germline (reference sequence). The CDR3 is made up of 15 amino acids. Trimming took 8 bases from V and 5 from J; bases not matched to a gene: 11. Here the CDR3 DNA reads TGTGCCAGTTCTCCACCGGGACAGAAGACCGGGGAGCTGTTTTTT. Its protein is CASSPPGQKTGELFF.

The rearrangement joins TRBV7-2 to TRBJ1-1; D gene uncertain. Trimming removed 1 base at V and 4 bases at J, with 16 bases between. Per the germline V gene, CDR1 is SGHTA and CDR2 is FQGNSA. CDR3 length: 16 amino acids. CDR3 amino acids: CASSLDDMLGGTEAFF. As DNA, the CDR3 is TGTGCCAGCAGCTTAGACGACATGCTAGGAGGCACTGAAGCTTTCTTT.

The chain combines TRBV27 with TRBJ1-6; no reliable D call. This CDR3 spans 14 amino acids. V lost 3 bases to trimming and J lost 7 bases, with 10 bases between them. The germline V gene has CDR1 MNHEY and CDR2 SMNVEV (reference sequence). CDR3: CASSFWQSNSPLHF. The CDR3 DNA is TGTGCCAGCAGTTTTTGGCAGTCAAATTCACCCCTCCACTTT.

CDR3 residues: CASSLFRGSGAEAFF. The CDR3 bases are TGTGCCAGCAGTTTATTCAGAGGGTCGGGGGCTGAAGCTTTCTTT. The chain combines TRBV27 with TRBJ1-1; D is perhaps TRBD1 (5 bases). CDR1 and CDR2 (germline): MNHEY, SMNVEV (reference sequence). The CDR3 spans 15 residues. Trimming cost V 1 base and J 6 bases, with 15 bases left between them.

The V and J genes are TRBV29-1 and TRBJ1-2; D gene unclear. CDR1 and CDR2 from the germline V gene are SQVTM and ANQGSEA. The CDR3 spans 13 residues. V was pared by 4 bases and J by 2 bases, with 11 bases between. CDR3 DNA: TGCAGCGTTGGGCCGGCGGGGAACTATGGCTACACCTTC. This gives the protein CSVGPAGNYGYTF.

The chain recombines TRBV5-4 with TRBJ2-1; 12 bases agree with TRBD2. This CDR3 comprises 15 residues. From germline, CDR1 is SGHNT and CDR2 YYREEE (reference sequence). The trim removed 0 bases at V and 10 bases at J, leaving 5 bases unmatched. This CDR3 is CASSLGLAGVGEQFF. CDR3 DNA: TGTGCCAGCAGCTTGGGACTAGCGGGAGTTGGAGAGCAGTTCTTC.

This clone occurred many times. The chain links TRBV5-1 to TRBJ2-2; 8 bases map to TRBD2. Germline CDR1 SGHRS, CDR2 YFSETQ. CDR3 length: 14 amino acids. Trimming removed 4 bases from V and 6 bases from J; junction bases left unmatched: 5. CDR3 sequence: CASSPAGVPGELFF. The DNA of the CDR3 is TGCGCCAGCAGCCCAGCGGGAGTCCCCGGGGAGCTGTTTTTT.

This chain connects TRBV2 to TRBJ1-1; 7 nucleotides align to TRBD1. Trimming took 4 bases from V and 8 from J; bases not matched to a gene: 4. CDR1 and CDR2 from the germline V gene are SNHLY and FYNNEI. This CDR3 has 12 amino acids. The CDR3 loop reads CASSVDRSEAFF. In DNA form, the CDR3 reads TGTGCCAGCAGTGTGGACAGGTCCGAAGCTTTCTTT. The full variable domain, in which reference TRBV2 and TRBJ1-1 provide the parts outside the CDR3, is EPEVTQTPSHQVTQMGQEVILRCVPISNHLYFYWYRQILGQKVEFLVSFYNNEISEKSEIFDDQFSVERPDGSNFTLKIRSTKLEDSAMYFCASSVDRSEAFFGQGTRLTVV.

This clone was counted between two and nine times. The CDR3 is CASLISVASGEAFF. CDR3 nucleotides: TGTGCCAGCCTCATATCGGTCGCCTCGGGGGAAGCTTTCTTT. The chain combines TRBV19 with TRBJ1-1; D gene uncertain. The germline gives CDR1 LNHDA, CDR2 SQIVND (reference sequence). The ends were cut back, 9 bases at V and 8 bases at J, with 22 bases in the middle. The CDR3 has 14 amino acids.

The chain carries TRBV9 and TRBJ2-7; TRBD1 is a possible D gene (6 bases). Germline V gene sequence: CDR1 SGDLS, CDR2 YYNGEE. The V end was cut by 3 bases, the J end by 7 bases, with 14 bases between. This CDR3 has 13 residues. This CDR3 reads CASSATGMGEQYF. DNA for the CDR3: TGTGCCAGCAGCGCAACAGGGATGGGAGAGCAGTACTTC.

The chain couples TRBV6-5 to TRBJ2-5; 7 bases map to TRBD2. The CDR3 sequence is 14 residues long. CDR1 is MNHEY and CDR2 is SVGAGI in the germline V gene. The V segment lost 4 bases and the J segment 4 bases; nucleotides outside the gene matches: 6. The CDR3 protein is CASSWEGEAETQYF. Here the CDR3 DNA reads TGTGCCAGCAGTTGGGAGGGCGAGGCAGAGACCCAGTACTTC.